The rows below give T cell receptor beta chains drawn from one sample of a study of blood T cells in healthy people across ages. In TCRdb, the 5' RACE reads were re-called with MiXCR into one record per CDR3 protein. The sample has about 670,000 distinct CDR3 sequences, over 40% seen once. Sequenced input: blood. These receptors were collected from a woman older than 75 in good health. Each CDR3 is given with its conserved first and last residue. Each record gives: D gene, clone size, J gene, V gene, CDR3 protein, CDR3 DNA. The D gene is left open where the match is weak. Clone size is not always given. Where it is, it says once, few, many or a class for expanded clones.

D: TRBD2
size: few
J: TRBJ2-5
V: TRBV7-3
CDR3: CASSLIGGRETQYF
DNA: TGTGCCAGCAGCTTGATCGGCGGGAGGGAGACCCAGTACTTC

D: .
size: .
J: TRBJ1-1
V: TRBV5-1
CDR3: CASSDQGNNEAFF
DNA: TGCGCCAGCAGCGATCAGGGGAACAATGAAGCTTTCTTT

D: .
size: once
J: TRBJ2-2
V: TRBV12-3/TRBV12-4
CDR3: CASSPRQELFF
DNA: TGTGCCAGCAGCCCCCGTCAGGAGCTGTTTTTT

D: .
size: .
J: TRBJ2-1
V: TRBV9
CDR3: CASSEGPPNSYNEQFF
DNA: TGTGCCAGCAGCGAAGGACCGCCCAATTCCTACAATGAGCAGTTCTTC

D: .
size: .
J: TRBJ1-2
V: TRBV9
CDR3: CASSPQSHDGIYGYTF
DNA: TGTGCCAGCAGCCCCCAGTCCCATGACGGGATATATGGCTACACCTTC

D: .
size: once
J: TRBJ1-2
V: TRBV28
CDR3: CASSLFLRAGYTF
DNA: TGTGCCAGCAGTTTATTTCTCCGGGCTGGCTACACCTTC

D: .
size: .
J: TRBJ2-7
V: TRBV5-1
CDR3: CASSPGSRHEQYF
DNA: TGCGCCAGCAGCCCTGGGTCGCGGCACGAGCAGTACTTC

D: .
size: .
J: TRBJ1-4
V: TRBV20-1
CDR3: CSAKTLREEKLFF
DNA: TGCAGTGCTAAGACCCTGAGGGAGGAAAAACTGTTTTTT

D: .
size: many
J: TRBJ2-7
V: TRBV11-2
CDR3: CASSLHRAAAYEQYF
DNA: TGTGCCAGCAGCTTACATAGGGCGGCCGCCTACGAGCAGTACTTC

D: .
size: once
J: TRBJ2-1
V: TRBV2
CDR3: CASSADTDNEQFF
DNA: TGTGCCAGCAGTGCGGACACTGACAATGAGCAGTTCTTC

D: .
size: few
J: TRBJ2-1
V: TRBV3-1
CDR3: CASSHHTGTPLSSYNEQFF
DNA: TGTGCCAGCAGCCATCATACCGGGACACCCTTGAGCTCCTACAATGAGCAGTTCTTC

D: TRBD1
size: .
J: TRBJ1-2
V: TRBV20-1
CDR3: CSAKGQANYGYTF
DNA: TGCAGTGCCAAAGGACAGGCCAACTATGGCTACACCTTC

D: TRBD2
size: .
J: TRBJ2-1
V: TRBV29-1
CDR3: CSVTPGLAGGPRGNEQFF
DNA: TGCAGCGTGACTCCGGGACTAGCGGGAGGGCCTAGGGGTAATGAGCAGTTCTTC

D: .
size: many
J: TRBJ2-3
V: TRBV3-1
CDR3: CASSQGRIASSTDTQYF
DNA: TGTGCCAGCAGCCAAGGTCGGATAGCGTCCTCCACAGATACGCAGTATTTT

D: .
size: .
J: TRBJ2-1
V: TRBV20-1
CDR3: CSASGRGLHTSSYNEQFF
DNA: TGCAGTGCCTCCGGCCGGGGACTCCACACGAGCTCCTACAATGAGCAGTTCTTC

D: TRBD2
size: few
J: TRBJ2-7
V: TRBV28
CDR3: CASSLLPPVAGSYNEQYF
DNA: TGTGCCAGCAGTTTACTACCACCTGTAGCGGGGTCCTACAATGAGCAGTACTTC

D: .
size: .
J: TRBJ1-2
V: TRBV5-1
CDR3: CASSLAEFYGYTF
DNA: TGCGCCAGCAGCTTGGCCGAGTTCTATGGCTACACCTTC

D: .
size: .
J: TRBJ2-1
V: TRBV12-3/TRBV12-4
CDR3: CASSFLASNIYNEQFF
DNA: TGTGCCAGCAGTTTCCTGGCTTCGAATATCTACAATGAGCAGTTCTTC

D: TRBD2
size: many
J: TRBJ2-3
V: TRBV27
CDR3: CASSTPWREGHPTQYF
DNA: TGTGCCAGCAGTACCCCCTGGCGGGAGGGCCATCCTACGCAGTATTTT

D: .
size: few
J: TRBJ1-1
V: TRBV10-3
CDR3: CAISESWNTEAFF
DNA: TGTGCCATCAGTGAGTCGTGGAACACTGAAGCTTTCTTT

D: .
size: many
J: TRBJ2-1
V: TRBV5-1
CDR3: CASSLAGVGYNEQFF
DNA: TGCGCCAGCAGCTTGGCAGGGGTGGGCTACAATGAGCAGTTCTTC

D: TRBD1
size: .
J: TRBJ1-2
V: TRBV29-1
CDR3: CSVYSGTGDDGYTF
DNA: TGCAGCGTTTACTCCGGGACAGGAGATGATGGCTACACCTTC

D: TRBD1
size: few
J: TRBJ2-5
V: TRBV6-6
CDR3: CASSTDRGLGNEQYF
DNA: TGTGCCAGCAGTACGGACAGGGGGCTTGGAAATGAGCAGTACTTC

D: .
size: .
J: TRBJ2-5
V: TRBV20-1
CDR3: CSARLREVAPNQETQYF
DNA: TGCAGTGCTAGGTTAAGGGAGGTAGCGCCAAACCAAGAGACCCAGTACTTC

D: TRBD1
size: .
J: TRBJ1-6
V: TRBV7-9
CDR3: CASNDDRVNSPLHF
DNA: TGTGCCAGCAACGATGACAGGGTTAATTCACCCCTCCACTTT

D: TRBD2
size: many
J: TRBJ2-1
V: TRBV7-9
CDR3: CASSFGTSGRRQFF
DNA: TGTGCCAGCAGCTTCGGGACTAGCGGGAGAAGGCAGTTCTTC

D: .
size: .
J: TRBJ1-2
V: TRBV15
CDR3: CATSRDPENGYTF
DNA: TGTGCCACCAGCAGAGATCCGGAGAATGGCTACACCTTC

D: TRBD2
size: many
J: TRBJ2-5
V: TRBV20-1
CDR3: CSARDWSGGTQETQYF
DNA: TGCAGTGCTAGAGATTGGAGCGGGGGGACCCAAGAGACCCAGTACTTC

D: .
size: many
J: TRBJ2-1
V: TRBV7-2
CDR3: CASSFRDLQAQFF
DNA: TGTGCCAGCAGCTTTAGGGACCTCCAGGCGCAGTTCTTC

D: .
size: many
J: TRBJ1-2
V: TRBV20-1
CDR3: CSAIGRGGSNYGYTF
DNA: TGCAGTGCCATTGGCCGGGGGGGCAGTAACTATGGCTACACCTTC

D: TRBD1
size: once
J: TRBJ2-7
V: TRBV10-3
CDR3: CAISERGQGSNEQYF
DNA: TGTGCCATCAGTGAGAGGGGACAGGGTTCCAACGAGCAGTACTTC

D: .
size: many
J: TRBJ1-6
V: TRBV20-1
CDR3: CSARLNSLSSYNSPLHF
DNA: TGCAGTGCTAGGTTAAACAGCTTGAGCTCCTATAATTCACCCCTCCACTTT

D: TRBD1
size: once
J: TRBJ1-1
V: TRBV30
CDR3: CAWNQGARTEAFF
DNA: TGTGCCTGGAATCAGGGGGCGCGTACTGAAGCTTTCTTT

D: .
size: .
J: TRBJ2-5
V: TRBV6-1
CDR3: CASRHRMRVLEQETQYF
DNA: TGTGCCAGCAGACACAGGATGAGAGTCTTGGAACAAGAGACCCAGTACTTC

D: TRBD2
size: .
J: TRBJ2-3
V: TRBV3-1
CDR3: CASSQAYTGGSSSQYF
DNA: TGTGCCAGCAGCCAGGCCTATACGGGAGGGTCGTCTTCGCAGTATTTT

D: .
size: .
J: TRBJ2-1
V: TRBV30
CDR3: CAWSALGERYNEQFF
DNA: TGTGCCTGGAGTGCCCTAGGGGAAAGGTACAATGAGCAGTTCTTC

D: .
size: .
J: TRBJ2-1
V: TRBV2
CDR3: CASSPPLDSTGFF
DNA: TGTGCCAGCAGTCCCCCTCTCGACAGTACAGGGTTCTTC

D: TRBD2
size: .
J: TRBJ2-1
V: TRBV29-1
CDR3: CSVDTSGSHGEQFF
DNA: TGCAGCGTTGATACTAGCGGGAGTCATGGTGAGCAGTTCTTC

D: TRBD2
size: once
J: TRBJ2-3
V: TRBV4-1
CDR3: CASSQKGLAGDTDTQYF
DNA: TGCGCCAGCAGCCAAAAGGGACTAGCGGGAGACACAGATACGCAGTATTTT

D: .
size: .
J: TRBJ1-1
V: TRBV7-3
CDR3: CASSLTPPGAGDTEAFF
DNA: TGTGCCAGCAGCTTAACCCCCCCGGGGGCCGGGGACACTGAAGCTTTCTTT

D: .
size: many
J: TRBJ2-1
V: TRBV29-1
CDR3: CSVVAGIHNEQFF
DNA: TGCAGCGTTGTCGCAGGGATCCACAATGAGCAGTTCTTC

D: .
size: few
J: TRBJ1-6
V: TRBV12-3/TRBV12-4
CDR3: CASSFLSRDSPLHF
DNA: TGTGCCAGCAGTTTCCTTTCCAGGGATTCACCCCTCCACTTT

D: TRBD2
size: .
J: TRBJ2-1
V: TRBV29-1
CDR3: CSVEGTGGSSYNEQFF
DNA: TGCAGCGTTGAAGGGACTGGCGGGAGCAGCTACAATGAGCAGTTCTTC

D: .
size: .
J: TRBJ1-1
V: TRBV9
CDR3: CASSVDPGKTEAFF
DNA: TGTGCCAGCAGCGTAGACCCTGGGAAAACTGAAGCTTTCTTT

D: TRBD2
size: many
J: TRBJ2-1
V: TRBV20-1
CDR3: CSAHHGGADEQFF
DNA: TGCAGTGCTCACCACGGGGGGGCAGATGAGCAGTTCTTC

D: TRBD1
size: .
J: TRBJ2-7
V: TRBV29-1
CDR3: CSVEVEGTDDYEQYF
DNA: TGCAGCGTTGAAGTTGAGGGGACAGATGACTACGAGCAGTACTTC

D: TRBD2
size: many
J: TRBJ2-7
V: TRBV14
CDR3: CASSHGLASEQYF
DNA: TGTGCCAGCAGCCACGGACTAGCCAGCGAGCAGTACTTC

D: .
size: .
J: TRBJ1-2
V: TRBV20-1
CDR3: CSANPGRNYGYTF
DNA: TGCAGTGCTAACCCGGGACGAAACTATGGCTACACCTTC

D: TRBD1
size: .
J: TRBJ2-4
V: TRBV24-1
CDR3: CATSASGTVGAKNIQYF
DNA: TGTGCCACCAGTGCTTCCGGGACAGTCGGGGCCAAAAACATTCAGTACTTC

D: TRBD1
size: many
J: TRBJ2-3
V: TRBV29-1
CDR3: CSAGQGGTDTQYF
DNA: TGCAGCGCGGGACAGGGTGGCACAGATACGCAGTATTTT

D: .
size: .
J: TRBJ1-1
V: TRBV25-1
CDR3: CASTGETEAFF
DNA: TGTGCCAGCACGGGGGAGACTGAAGCTTTCTTT